These 18 T cell receptor beta chains were all obtained from the same sample, sequenced in a study of CD4 T cells in relation to SARS-CoV-2 and coronaviruses. CD4+ T cells from unexposed donors were obtained before the COVID-19 pandemic (2011-2018). CD4+ T cells were isolated from the cells after around 9 days of culture. Profiled with immunoSEQ multiplex PCR; TCRdb holds only in-frame clones, not every one. The repertoire holds about 15,000 clones, with around four fifths as singletons. Antigens of these TCRs are unknown. Sequencing input: CD4+ T cells from PBMCs, cultured in vitro. Every receptor here comes from a human donor in good health.

This chain connects TRBV5-1 to TRBJ1-1; unclear D gene. CDR3 length: 13 amino acids. The V and J ends lost 0 bases and 3 bases respectively, with 6 bases between them. Looked up from germline, CDR1 is SGHRS and CDR2 is YFSETQ. The CDR3 here is CASSLVDYTEAFF. The CDR3, as DNA: TGCGCCAGCAGCTTGGTCGATTACACTGAAGCTTTCTTT.

The V call is TRBV3-1 (or the pseudogene TRBV3-2), the J call TRBJ1-2, with D unclear. The CDR3 spans 15 residues. V lost 0 bases, J lost 7 bases, and 15 bases lay in between. CDR1 and CDR2 from the germline V gene are LGHDT and YNNKEL (reference sequence). This chain's CDR3 is CASSQDFEGASGYTF. CDR3 bases: TGTGCCAGCAGCCAAGATTTCGAGGGCGCGTCTGGCTACACCTTC.

This chain links TRBV6-5 with TRBJ2-2; weak D call: TRBD2 (6 bases). This CDR3 comprises 13 residues. The germline V and J ends were trimmed by 4 bases and 6 bases, with 9 bases remaining between them. CDR1 is MNHEY and CDR2 is SVGAGI in the germline V gene. CDR3 in DNA: TGTGCCAGCAGTTCCGGGGGAGCCGGGGAGCTGTTTTTT. Translated: CASSSGGAGELFF.

In its sample, this clone is medium-sized (0.01 to 0.1%). The chain carries TRBV14 and TRBJ2-2; TRBD2 matches at 14 bases. This CDR3 is built from 17 residues. CDR1 is SGHDN, CDR2 FVKESK, per germline. V was clipped by 3 bases and J by 2 bases; unmatched bases: 2. CDR3 in DNA: TGTGCCAGCAGCCAGGGACTAGCGGGGGATAACACCGGGGAGCTGTTTTTT. Translating gives CASSQGLAGDNTGELFF.

The table lists this clone with a count of one. The chain links TRBV6-1 to TRBJ2-7, with 7 positions matching TRBD1. CDR3 length: 13 residues. Germline V gives CDR1 MNHNS, CDR2 SASEGT. Germline trimming cut 6 bases from V and 4 bases from J; bases unmatched to any gene: 6. The CDR3 reads CASSNRGAYEQYF. For the CDR3, the DNA is TGTGCCAGCAGCAACAGGGGTGCGTACGAGCAGTACTTC.

CDR3 DNA sequence: TGTGCCAGTAGTATAGGGCCCCCAAGACTCTACGAGCAGTACTTC. Protein: CASSIGPPRLYEQYF. The chain is built from TRBV19 and TRBJ2-7; no definite D call. V lost 1 base and J 3 bases, leaving 13 bases between the germline ends. There are 15 residues in the CDR3. Per the germline V gene, CDR1 is LNHDA and CDR2 is SQIVND (reference sequence).

The rearrangement uses TRBV12-3 or TRBV12-4 and TRBJ2-5, with D possibly TRBD2 on 6 matching bases. Trimming removed 8 bases at V and 3 bases at J, with 10 bases between. The CDR3 is 12 amino acids. CDR3 sequence (DNA): TGTGCCAGCGGGAGGACAAAAGAGACCCAGTACTTC. Translation gives CASGRTKETQYF.

In its sample, this clone was seen a few times. The chain joins TRBV18 to TRBJ1-1; a possible D gene is TRBD1 (6 bases). Germline CDR1 reads KGHSH; CDR2 reads LQKENI. The length of the CDR3 is 15 residues. V was shortened by 4 bases and J by 0 bases, with 12 bases between the two germline ends. The CDR3 nucleotides read TGTGCCAGCTCACTACGACAGGAGGTGAACACTGAAGCTTTCTTT. This codes for CASSLRQEVNTEAFF.

This chain joins TRBV7-9 and TRBJ2-5; no firm D call. The CDR3 is 14 residues long. V dropped 5 bases and J dropped 4 bases, with 14 bases sitting between them. Germline lookup yields CDR1 SEHNR and CDR2 FQNEAQ (reference sequence). As DNA, the CDR3 is TGTGCCAGCAGCGACCCTCCGGGTGGAGAGACCCAGTACTTC. Protein sequence: CASSDPPGGETQYF.

The V and J genes are TRBV3-1 (or the pseudogene TRBV3-2) and TRBJ2-1; possibly TRBD2 for D (6 bases). The CDR3 loop spans 15 amino acids. Trimming removed 3 bases from V and 3 bases from J, with 12 bases in between. Germline loops: CDR1 LGHDT, CDR2 YNNKEL (reference sequence). Here the CDR3 reads CASSQGTPNYNEQFF. The CDR3 DNA is TGTGCCAGCAGCCAGGGGACTCCGAACTACAATGAGCAGTTCTTC.

This clone was seen more than once but under ten times. The V and J genes are TRBV7-7 and TRBJ2-2, with TRBD1 as a possible D gene (6 bases). The ends were cut back, 2 bases at V and 6 bases at J, with 13 bases in the middle. CDR1 SSHAT and CDR2 FNYEAQ come from the germline V gene (reference sequence). The CDR3 is made up of 15 amino acids. DNA of the CDR3: TGTGCCAGCAGCTTAACAGGGTCGCGGGCCGGGGAGCTGTTTTTT. Protein: CASSLTGSRAGELFF.

V gene TRBV5-1 combines with J gene TRBJ2-1, with TRBD1 identical over 7 bases. The CDR3 is made up of 14 amino acids. CDR1 and CDR2 (germline): SGHRS, YFSETQ. After removal of 4 bases from V and 3 bases from J, the junction contained 4 bases not matched to a gene. The CDR3 region has the DNA TGCGCCAGCAGCATAGGACAGGACTACAATGAGCAGTTCTTC. Protein: CASSIGQDYNEQFF.

V and J are TRBV7-9 and TRBJ1-2, with D perhaps TRBD1 (5 bases). The germline gives CDR1 SEHNR, CDR2 FQNEAQ (reference sequence). This CDR3 spans 18 amino acids. V lost 7 bases, J lost 0 bases, and 24 bases lay in between. The CDR3 loop reads CASMMGGRAPNTNYGYTF. Here the CDR3 DNA reads TGTGCCAGCATGATGGGCGGCAGGGCCCCGAACACTAACTATGGCTACACCTTC.

This sequence joins TRBV30 and TRBJ1-5, with TRBD1 matching over 7 bases. The germline CDR1 and CDR2 sequences are GTSNPN and SVGIG (reference sequence). The V gene end was trimmed by 1 base and the J gene end by 7 bases; junction bases not matched to a gene: 7. The CDR3 extends over 14 amino acids. CDR3 DNA: TGTGCCTGGAGTGCCGTGACAGGGAGGCAGCCCCAGCATTTT. It is translated as CAWSAVTGRQPQHF.

As DNA, the CDR3 is TGTGCCAGCGAAGCACAGAACTATGGCTACACCTTC. It yields the protein CASEAQNYGYTF. The J gene is TRBJ1-2, the V gene TRBV14; D not resolved. This CDR3 comprises 12 residues. Germline V gene lookup returns CDR1 SGHDN and CDR2 FVKESK. V was trimmed by 8 bases and J by 2 bases, leaving 9 bases between them.

The rearrangement links TRBV5-6 to TRBJ2-7; D gene uncertain. Germline V CDR1 and CDR2: SGHDT, YYEEEE. V shed 6 bases and J shed 1 base, with 11 bases lying between them. The CDR3 covers 13 residues. Here the CDR3 reads CASIVWGSYEQYF. The CDR3 DNA follows: TGTGCCAGCATCGTGTGGGGATCCTACGAGCAGTACTTC.

There are a few counts of this clone. V and J are TRBV18 and TRBJ2-7, with 7 positions matching TRBD1. V lost 3 bases and J lost 5; bases outside the gene matches: 16. Germline values: CDR1 KGHSH, CDR2 LQKENI. There are 17 residues in the CDR3. CDR3 nucleotides: TGTGCCAGCTCACCTTCACCGGTGGGACAGAATGGCCACGAGCAGTACTTC. This gives the protein CASSPSPVGQNGHEQYF.

This chain connects TRBV20-1 to TRBJ2-7; D is possibly TRBD1 (5 bases). The germline gives CDR1 DFQATT, CDR2 SNEGSKA (reference sequence). The CDR3 covers 11 residues. Trimming left V 4 bases short and J 4 bases short, with 8 bases between. The CDR3 is CSATQGYEQYF. The CDR3 DNA reads TGCAGTGCTACCCAGGGTTACGAGCAGTACTTC.